What follows are 31 T cell receptor beta chains derived from one specimen sequenced in a study of T cell responses to AZD1222 COVID-19 vaccine (dated by TCRdb to the early 2020s). Explained via the paper, the time point label denotes: baseline before first vaccination. Libraries were prepared through the immunoSEQ multiplex PCR assay. TCRdb's version of the immuneACCESS table is confined to in-frame rearrangements and falls short of the full clone set. An unresolved V gene accounts for under half of the shortfall where checked; the remainder is of unknown origin. In all, the sample holds 25,000 to 35,000 clones, and over 90% of those were seen once. Of the sample, over 8% falls within the top ten clones. The source was peripheral blood, collected on day 0 of AZD1222 vaccination. The receptors were gathered from an adult in good health.

The CDR3 loop is CASSTNRGGDTGELFF. CDR3 DNA: TGTGCCAGCAGCACCAACAGGGGAGGGGACACCGGGGAGCTGTTTTTT. The chain recombines TRBV11-2 with TRBJ2-2; possibly TRBD1 or TRBD2 for D (7 bases each). Germline CDR1 and CDR2: SGHAT and FQNNGV. With 5 bases removed from V and 3 bases from J, the gap between germline ends came to 16 bases. The CDR3 is made up of 16 amino acids.

This sequence joins TRBV30 and TRBJ2-3, with no clear D. Germline V gene data show CDR1 as GTSNPN and CDR2 as SVGIG (reference sequence). This CDR3 spans 13 amino acids. V lost 3 bases and J lost 2, with 9 bases in between. The chain's CDR3 is CAWRAEFTDTQYF. The CDR3 DNA reads TGTGCCTGGAGGGCCGAGTTCACAGATACGCAGTATTTT.

The V and J genes are TRBV27 and TRBJ1-2; D is perhaps TRBD1 (5 bases). CDR1 MNHEY and CDR2 SMNVEV come from the germline V gene (reference sequence). Trimming stripped 5 bases from V and 4 bases from J, with 17 bases between. The CDR3 is 15 amino acids. CDR3 loop: CASSTGLPRGYGYTF. CDR3 nucleotide sequence: TGTGCCAGCAGTACGGGACTCCCGAGGGGCTATGGCTACACCTTC.

The chain joins TRBV9 to TRBJ2-3, with 13 bases identical to TRBD2. Per the germline V gene, CDR1 is SGDLS and CDR2 is YYNGEE. The ends lost 5 bases at V and 1 base at J; junction bases unmatched: 1. The length of the CDR3 is 15 residues. CDR3 in amino acids: CASSGLAGGTDTQYF. CDR3 sequence (DNA): TGTGCCAGCAGTGGACTAGCGGGAGGCACAGATACGCAGTATTTT.

The rearrangement joins TRBV6-6 to TRBJ2-1; maybe TRBD2 (5 bases). V was shortened by 7 bases and J by 4 bases, with 17 bases between the two germline ends. Germline assignment: CDR1 MNHNY and CDR2 SVGAGI (reference sequence). The CDR3 covers 15 residues. The CDR3 DNA reads TGTGCCAGCACCAAAGCGGAGAGCACTTACAATGAGCAGTTCTTC. Amino acids: CASTKAESTYNEQFF.

V and J are TRBV28 and TRBJ2-3, with a possible D match to TRBD2 (7 bases). Germline CDR1 MDHEN, CDR2 SYDVKM. V gave up 4 bases and J gave up 2 bases, with 10 bases separating them. The CDR3 runs 14 residues. CDR3 nucleotides: TGTGCCAGCAGTTATGGGGGGGCCACAGATACGCAGTATTTT. It translates to CASSYGGATDTQYF.

The chain recombines TRBV5-1 with TRBJ2-1; 10 positions match TRBD1. The trim removed 4 bases at V and 6 bases at J, leaving 4 bases unmatched. The CDR3 runs 14 residues. The V gene's germline CDR1 is SGHRS and CDR2 YFSETQ. CDR3 region: CASSPRTGGNEQFF. DNA for the CDR3: TGCGCCAGCAGCCCTAGGACAGGGGGCAATGAGCAGTTCTTC. Complete variable domain (other parts from reference TRBV5-1 and TRBJ2-1): KAGVTQTPRYLIKTRGQQVTLSCSPISGHRSVSWYQQTPGQGLQFLFEYFSETQRNKGNFPGRFSGRQFSNSRSEMNVSTLELGDSALYLCASSPRTGGNEQFFGPGTRLTVL.

This sequence joins TRBV6-5 and TRBJ1-5, with D tentatively TRBD1 (6 bases). V dropped 4 bases and J dropped 6 bases, with 13 bases sitting between them. The length of the CDR3 is 14 residues. The germline V gene has CDR1 MNHEY and CDR2 SVGAGI. CDR3 nucleotide sequence: TGTGCCAGCAGTTCTTCAGGGGTAGGTCAGCCCCAGCATTTT. Translated: CASSSSGVGQPQHF.

The chain links TRBV5-8 to TRBJ1-6; D unresolved. Trimming removed 1 base from V and 0 bases from J, with 11 bases in between. The CDR3 runs to 17 residues. Germline CDR1 SGHTS, CDR2 YDEGEE. CDR3 DNA sequence: TGTGCCAGCAGCTTGTCGTCGGCGAGCTCCTATAATTCACCCCTCCACTTT. Residues: CASSLSSASSYNSPLHF.

In this sample, this clone turned up once. This chain joins TRBV5-5 and TRBJ1-5; D ambiguous. The V and J ends lost 4 bases and 1 base respectively, with 12 bases between them. Germline V gives CDR1 SGHKS, CDR2 YYEKEE (reference sequence). The CDR3 is made up of 15 amino acids. The CDR3 nucleotides are TGTGCCAGCAGCGTTAACGGGGAGAGCAATCAGCCCCAGCATTTT. As protein: CASSVNGESNQPQHF.

In its sample, this clone was seen once. The genes are TRBV12-5 and TRBJ2-1, with D possibly being TRBD1 or TRBD2 (6 bases each). Trimming pared 6 bases from V and 9 bases from J, leaving 21 bases between. CDR3 size: 15 residues. CDR1 is LGHNT, CDR2 FRNRAP, per germline. CDR3 residues: CASGRQPGAEGEQFF. Here the CDR3 DNA reads TGTGCTAGTGGGCGTCAACCGGGGGCGGAAGGTGAGCAGTTCTTC. The complete variable domain, with remaining parts taken from reference TRBV12-5 and TRBJ2-1, reads DARVTQTPRHKVTEMGQEVTMRCQPILGHNTVFWYRQTMMQGLELLAYFRNRAPLDDSGMPKDRFSAEMPDATLATLKIQPSEPRDSAVYFCASGRQPGAEGEQFFGPGTRLTVL.

The chain joins TRBV18 to TRBJ1-3; 9 bases line up with TRBD1. V gave up 6 bases and J gave up 0 bases; unmatched junction bases: 15. CDR1 is KGHSH and CDR2 is LQKENI in the germline V gene. The CDR3 is 19 amino acids. CDR3 residues: CASSSFREDRGRSGNTIYF. The CDR3 region has the DNA TGTGCCAGCTCCTCTTTCCGCGAGGACAGGGGCCGCTCTGGAAACACCATATATTTT.

The gene calls are TRBV12-3 or TRBV12-4 and TRBJ1-1, with D possibly matching TRBD1 (5 bases). Between the trimmed V and J ends, which lost 6 bases and 3 bases, there was a span of 11 bases. The CDR3 consists of 13 residues. The CDR3 nucleotides read TGTGCCAGCAGGGACATGGGATACACTGAAGCTTTCTTT. Protein product: CASRDMGYTEAFF.

The chain has TRBV6-5 and TRBJ1-6; D is unclear. From germline, CDR1 is MNHEY and CDR2 SVGAGI. The CDR3 is made up of 16 amino acids. Deletions cut 3 bases from V and 7 bases from J, with 16 bases between. The CDR3 loop is CASSYRAGRLNSPLHF. In DNA, the CDR3 is TGTGCCAGCAGTTATCGAGCAGGAAGATTGAATTCACCCCTCCACTTT.

This sequence joins TRBV2 and TRBJ1-6; D is ambiguous. Germline CDR1 reads SNHLY; CDR2 reads FYNNEI. Trimming shortened V by 1 base and J by 6 bases, and 10 bases separated the two germline ends. The CDR3 consists of 15 residues. The CDR3 loop reads CASSEGWAVNSPLHF. In nucleotides, the CDR3 is TGTGCCAGCAGTGAAGGGTGGGCAGTTAATTCACCCCTCCACTTT. Using reference TRBV2 and TRBJ1-6 for the parts outside the CDR3, the full variable domain is EPEVTQTPSHQVTQMGQEVILRCVPISNHLYFYWYRQILGQKVEFLVSFYNNEISEKSEIFDDQFSVERPDGSNFTLKIRSTKLEDSAMYFCASSEGWAVNSPLHFGNGTRLTVT.

This sequence joins TRBV7-9 and TRBJ1-6; the D is unclear. V was clipped by 1 base and J by 9 bases, with 4 bases between them. CDR1 is SEHNR, CDR2 FQNEAQ, per germline (reference sequence). The CDR3 runs to 12 residues. CDR3 nucleotide sequence: TGTGCCAGCAGCTTAGACGGTTCACCCCTCCACTTT. Translating gives CASSLDGSPLHF. Based on the CDR3 plus reference TRBV7-9 and TRBJ1-6, the full variable domain is DTGVSQNPRHKITKRGQNVTFRCDPISEHNRLYWYRQTLGQGPEFLTYFQNEAQLEKSRLLSDRFSAERPKGSFSTLEIQRTEQGDSAMYLCASSLDGSPLHFGNGTRLTVT.

CDR3 bases: TGCGCCAGCAGCTTGGCGAGCGGGGGTGGAAATTCACCCCTCCACTTT. Translated, it gives CASSLASGGGNSPLHF. The genes are TRBV5-1 and TRBJ1-6; possibly TRBD1 for D (5 bases). There are 16 residues in the CDR3. V gave up 0 bases and J gave up 7 bases, with 14 bases separating them. Germline V gene sequence: CDR1 SGHRS, CDR2 YFSETQ.

The V and J genes are TRBV2 and TRBJ1-5, with D perhaps matching TRBD1 (5 bases). Germline V CDR1 and CDR2: SNHLY, FYNNEI. Between the trimmed V and J ends, which lost 2 bases and 7 bases, there was a span of 6 bases. The CDR3 sequence is 12 residues long. The CDR3 spells CASSEWGQPQHF. CDR3 bases: TGTGCCAGCAGTGAATGGGGCCAGCCCCAGCATTTT.

V gene TRBV28 combines with J gene TRBJ2-7; D is ambiguous. The CDR3 has 14 residues. The germline V gene encodes CDR1 MDHEN and CDR2 SYDVKM. The V end was cut by 5 bases, the J end by 6 bases, with 17 bases between. The chain's CDR3 is CASSIRAQAGEQYF. The CDR3 DNA follows: TGTGCCAGCAGTATCCGGGCCCAAGCCGGCGAGCAGTACTTC. Using reference TRBV28 and TRBJ2-7 for the parts outside the CDR3, the full variable domain is DVKVTQSSRYLVKRTGEKVFLECVQDMDHENMFWYRQDPGLGLRLIYFSYDVKMKEKGDIPEGYSVSREKKERFSLILESASTNQTSMYLCASSIRAQAGEQYFGPGTRLTVT.

V and J are TRBV9 and TRBJ1-1; a possible D gene is TRBD1 (6 bases). Deletions cut 3 bases from V and 1 base from J, with 19 bases between. The CDR3 length is 17 residues. Germline-derived CDR1 and CDR2 are SGDLS and YYNGEE. This CDR3 reads CASSANRARGGNTEAFF. The CDR3 DNA follows: TGTGCCAGCAGCGCAAACAGGGCTCGGGGGGGGAACACTGAAGCTTTCTTT. Full variable domain (remainder filled in from reference TRBV9 and TRBJ1-1): DSGVTQTPKHLITATGQRVTLRCSPRSGDLSVYWYQQSLDQGLQFLIQYYNGEERAKGNILERFSAQQFPDLHSELNLSSLELGDSALYFCASSANRARGGNTEAFFGQGTRLTVV.

This chain uses TRBV7-9 with TRBJ1-2; 11 bases line up with TRBD1. The CDR3 contains 17 residues. Germline CDR1 SEHNR, CDR2 FQNEAQ (reference sequence). The junction had 11 bases not matched to a gene; V was cut back by 4 bases and J by 4 bases. As DNA, the CDR3 is TGTGCCAGCAGCTCCCCGGGACAGGGGGACGGGGGCTATGGCTACACCTTC. Protein: CASSSPGQGDGGYGYTF.

The V gene is TRBV6-5, the J gene TRBJ2-2; TRBD2 matches 8 bases. Germline V lookup: CDR1 MNHEY, CDR2 SVGAGI. The V segment lost 8 bases and the J segment 4 bases; nucleotides outside the gene matches: 9. The CDR3 contains 15 residues. CDR3 amino acids: CASYPRRGATGELFF. For the CDR3, the DNA is TGTGCCAGCTACCCACGGCGGGGGGCCACCGGGGAGCTGTTTTTT.

This rearrangement joins TRBV5-1 to TRBJ1-1; 12 bases are shared with TRBD1. This CDR3 has 16 residues. Germline V gene sequence: CDR1 SGHRS, CDR2 YFSETQ. Losses at the gene ends were 4 bases for V and 2 bases for J; bases not matched to a gene: 6. CDR3 nucleotide sequence: TGCGCCAGCAGCCCGGGGACAGGGGGCCGAAACACTGAAGCTTTCTTT. This translates into CASSPGTGGRNTEAFF.

The chain recombines TRBV9 with TRBJ1-2; D perhaps matches TRBD1 (6 bases). V was pared by 0 bases and J by 0 bases, with 15 bases between. The CDR3 has 17 residues. Germline CDR1 SGDLS, CDR2 YYNGEE. In nucleotides, the CDR3 is TGTGCCAGCAGCGTAGCTGGTGACAGGAGCTCTAACTATGGCTACACCTTC. Amino acid sequence: CASSVAGDRSSNYGYTF.

CDR3 protein: CASSHRTGGLYEQYF. Written as DNA, the CDR3 is TGTGCCAGCAGCCACCGGACAGGGGGTCTTTACGAGCAGTACTTC. The chain carries TRBV3-1 (or the pseudogene TRBV3-2) and TRBJ2-7, with 10 nucleotides matching TRBD1. The CDR3 extends over 15 amino acids. Per germline, CDR1 LGHDT and CDR2 YNNKEL (reference sequence). Trimming took 3 bases from V and 4 from J; bases not matched to a gene: 6.

The V gene is TRBV5-4, the J gene TRBJ1-6, with D uncertain. V was clipped by 0 bases and J by 10 bases, with 11 bases between them. The CDR3 sequence is 14 residues long. Germline V gives CDR1 SGHNT, CDR2 YYREEE (reference sequence). The CDR3, as DNA: TGTGCCAGCAGCTTGGGTGGGGAAGTCTCACCCCTCCACTTT. It encodes CASSLGGEVSPLHF.

In nucleotides, the CDR3 is TGTGCCAGCAGCTTGGTCGGGGAGGGAGCTAATGAAAAACTGTTTTTT. This codes for CASSLVGEGANEKLFF. The chain employs TRBV5-5 and TRBJ1-4; no definite D call. This CDR3 region has 16 residues. V was pared by 0 bases and J by 3 bases, with 12 bases between. Germline loops: CDR1 SGHKS, CDR2 YYEKEE (reference sequence).

The table lists this clone with a count of one. V gene TRBV7-2 combines with J gene TRBJ2-5; unclear D gene. The CDR3 covers 13 residues. CDR1 SGHTA and CDR2 FQGNSA come from the germline V gene. Trimming removed 5 bases at V and 3 bases at J, with 10 bases between. CDR3 region: CASSPWQEETQYF. The CDR3 nucleotides are TGTGCCAGCAGCCCTTGGCAGGAAGAGACCCAGTACTTC.

The J gene is TRBJ1-2, the V gene TRBV7-2, with D possibly TRBD1 on 6 matching bases. Germline CDR1 SGHTA, CDR2 FQGNSA. There are 15 residues in the CDR3. Trimming removed 0 bases from V and 6 bases from J, with 14 bases in between. CDR3 nucleotide sequence: TGTGCCAGCAGCTTAGCTTCCCCAAAGGGGGATGGCTACACCTTC. Protein product: CASSLASPKGDGYTF.

V and J are TRBV19 and TRBJ1-2; TRBD1 matches at 8 bases. Germline loops: CDR1 LNHDA, CDR2 SQIVND (reference sequence). CDR3 size: 14 residues. V lost 6 bases to trimming and J lost 5 bases; unmatched junction nucleotides: 8. The DNA for the CDR3 is TGTGCCAGTAGCACAACAGGGGGAGGTTATGGCTACACCTTC. Translated, it gives CASSTTGGGYGYTF.

The chain has TRBV4-1 and TRBJ2-2, with 8 bases matching TRBD2. J was trimmed by 5 bases and V by 3 bases; bases with no gene match: 2. The CDR3 consists of 14 residues. Germline loops: CDR1 MGHRA, CDR2 YSYEKL. CDR3 region: CASSQGLGTGELFF. In nucleotides, the CDR3 is TGCGCCAGCAGCCAGGGACTAGGGACCGGGGAGCTGTTTTTT.